This entry lists 29 T cell receptor beta chains sequenced from one sample in a study of T cells in women clearing cervical HPV infection (dated by TCRdb to 2016 to 2019). Receptors were amplified or captured by the immunoSEQ multiplex PCR assay. The source is immuneACCESS, and TCRdb retained only in-frame sequences with V and J called. Part of the clones is not carried over; for the studies checked, unresolved V genes explain less than half of this, and the remainder is unexplained. The sample's clone listing holds 25,000 to 35,000 clones. 4.2% of the sample goes to the ten largest clones. The sequenced sample consisted of blood buffy coat. The receptors originated from a woman aged 18-70 years with a cervical HPV16 infection that either progressed to CIN3+ or cleared (not recorded which).

Regarding this clone: The read falls 3 residues short of the CDR3 end, and the missing part is taken from the germline J gene. This chain connects TRBV7-2 to TRBJ2-7, with 9 positions matching TRBD2. V dropped 1 base and J dropped 3; count of bases not matched to a gene: 4. This CDR3 spans 15 amino acids. CDR1 and CDR2 from the germline V gene are SGHTA and FQGNSA. Incomplete CDR3 DNA: TGTGCCAGCAGCTTAGGGGAGCGGGAGGTCTACGAG. Protein: CASSLGEREVYE. The entire CDR3 reads CASSLGEREVYEQYF.

Comment on this clone: The read terminates 3 residues before the CDR3 end, so the remaining end is supplied by the germline J gene. This sequence joins TRBV7-2 and TRBJ2-3; D possibly corresponds to TRBD1 (5 bases). From germline, CDR1 is SGHTA and CDR2 FQGNSA. V was cut by 0 bases and J by 3 bases, with 13 bases left in between. The CDR3 is made up of 16 amino acids. The CDR3 spells CASSLARTLGTDTQYF. The part of the CDR3 DNA that was read is TGTGCCAGCAGCTTAGCTCGGACACTTGGAACAGATACG. Full variable domain (missing parts from reference TRBV7-2 and TRBJ2-3): GAGVSQSPSNKVTEKGKDVELRCDPISGHTALYWYRQSLGQGLEFLIYFQGNSAPDKSGLPSDRFSAERTGGSVSTLTIQRTQQEDSAVYLCASSLARTLGTDTQYFGPGTRLTVL.

A note on this clone: The read ends 3 residues shy of where the CDR3 ends; the end is completed using the germline J gene. The chain recombines TRBV19 with TRBJ1-1, with 7 bases fitting TRBD1. Germline values: CDR1 LNHDA, CDR2 SQIVND (reference sequence). The V and J ends lost 7 bases and 1 base, in that order; junction bases with no gene match: 6. The CDR3 runs 14 residues. The CDR3 region is CASITDRANTEAFF. The CDR3 bases that were read are TGTGCCAGTATTACTGACAGGGCGAACACTGAA.

With regard to this clone: Read data end 3 residues before the CDR3 end; the end is taken from the germline J gene. The gene calls are TRBV4-1 and TRBJ2-2; 8 nucleotides agree with TRBD2. Germline CDR1 is MGHRA and CDR2 is YSYEKL. V lost 6 bases and J lost 4; bases outside the gene matches: 16. The CDR3 is made up of 18 amino acids. The sequenced part of the CDR3 DNA is TGCGCCAGCAGTCCCTCCCTAGGGACTAGTAGAGCCACCGGGGAG. This codes for CASSPSLGTSRATGE. The CDR3 as a whole reads CASSPSLGTSRATGELFF.

Comments on this clone: Sequencing ends 3 residues short of the CDR3 end; the germline J gene provides the rest. The chain has TRBV6-2 or TRBV6-3 and TRBJ2-3; D is perhaps TRBD1 (5 bases). This CDR3 has 16 residues. V shed 5 bases and J shed 0 bases, with 15 bases lying between them. Per the germline V gene, CDR1 is MNHEY and CDR2 is SVGEGT. CDR3 sequence reads: CASSARTPSSTDTQYF. Partial CDR3 DNA: TGTGCCAGCAGTGCCCGGACACCATCTAGCACAGATACG.

Notes on this clone: The observed sequence ends 3 residues before the CDR3 terminus, with the missing tail filled in from the germline J gene. This rearrangement joins TRBV5-1 to TRBJ2-3; no clear D. Trimming removed 3 bases from V and 6 bases from J, with 8 bases in between. CDR1 and CDR2 from the germline V gene are SGHRS and YFSETQ. The CDR3 is made up of 12 amino acids. The sequenced part of the CDR3 DNA is TGCGCCAGCAGCTCCGGGTGGGATACG. Its translation: CASSSGWDT. The CDR3, in full, reads CASSSGWDTQYF.

In the case of this clone: Read sequence stops 3 residues before the CDR3 end, and the germline J gene provides the missing end. V is TRBV11-2 and J is TRBJ2-2; a weak D match, TRBD1 (6 bases). Germline values: CDR1 SGHAT, CDR2 FQNNGV. The ends were cut back, 5 bases at V and 6 bases at J, with 13 bases in the middle. This CDR3 contains 14 residues. The CDR3 region is CASSPLTGSGELFF. The CDR3 bases that were read are TGTGCCAGCAGCCCCCTGACAGGATCCGGGGAG.

As to this clone: The CDR3 goes on 3 residues after the read ends, and that part is filled in from the germline J gene. The chain combines TRBV5-1 with TRBJ1-6; possible D gene TRBD1, 5 bases. Germline CDR1 reads SGHRS; CDR2 reads YFSETQ. The ends were cut back, 4 bases at V and 10 bases at J, with 18 bases in the middle. This CDR3 spans 15 amino acids. CDR3 amino acids: CASSVTTAFRSPLHF. The CDR3 DNA, read in part, is TGCGCCAGCAGCGTAACGACAGCTTTTCGATCACCC.

As concerns this clone: The read ends 3 residues before the CDR3 terminus; that terminus is restored from the germline J gene. The chain uses TRBV6-1 and TRBJ1-4; TRBD1 matches at 11 bases. The CDR3 runs 14 residues. Germline CDR1 and CDR2: MNHNS and SASEGT. Losses at the gene ends were 4 bases for V and 6 bases for J; bases not matched to a gene: 1. This chain's CDR3 is CASSVDRGHEKLFF. The sequenced part of the CDR3 DNA is TGTGCCAGCAGTGTGGACAGGGGGCATGAAAAA.

Notes on this clone: The read ends 3 residues shy of where the CDR3 ends; the end is completed using the germline J gene. V usage is TRBV20-1 and J usage is TRBJ1-2; D not resolved. With 0 bases removed from V and 3 bases from J, the gap between germline ends came to 11 bases. The germline gives CDR1 DFQATT, CDR2 SNEGSKA (reference sequence). This CDR3 has 14 residues. CDR3 DNA (partial): TGCAGTGCTAGAGATCCAGCGGAGTACTATGGC. Translating it yields CSARDPAEYYG. The full CDR3 protein is CSARDPAEYYGYTF.

Notes on this clone: The read gets to within 3 residues of the CDR3 end, and the germline J gene fills in the rest. Additional DNA sequences in this sample encode the identical CDR3. The chain employs TRBV20-1 and TRBJ2-7; D gene uncertain. The CDR3 spans 11 residues. Trimming took off 0 bases at V and 4 bases at J, with 4 bases between the two ends. Germline V gene lookup returns CDR1 DFQATT and CDR2 SNEGSKA (reference sequence). Partial CDR3 DNA: TGCAGTGCTAGAGAAGGTTACGAG. This translates into CSAREGYE. The whole CDR3 protein is CSAREGYEQYF.

With regard to this clone: Read sequence stops 3 residues before the CDR3 end, and the germline J gene provides the missing end. The rearrangement joins TRBV20-1 to TRBJ1-1; possibly TRBD1 for D (5 bases). The CDR3 contains 11 residues. The germline V gene has CDR1 DFQATT and CDR2 SNEGSKA (reference sequence). CDR3 bases read: TGCAGTGCTAGAGGTCGGGGGGAA. Amino acid sequence: CSARGRGE. The CDR3 as a whole reads CSARGRGEAFF.

A remark on this clone: With the read ending 3 residues before the CDR3 end, the germline J gene is used to fill in that end. This rearrangement joins TRBV5-4 to TRBJ1-1; TRBD1 is a possible D gene (6 bases). Trimming removed 1 base at V and 0 bases at J, with 13 bases between. The germline gives CDR1 SGHNT, CDR2 YYREEE (reference sequence). This CDR3 is 16 amino acids long. This chain's CDR3 is CASSLWSGEVNTEAFF. The part of the CDR3 DNA that was read is TGTGCCAGCAGCTTGTGGTCAGGGGAAGTGAACACTGAA. Drawing the rest from reference TRBV5-4 and TRBJ1-1, the complete variable domain is ETGVTQSPTHLIKTRGQQVTLRCSSQSGHNTVSWYQQALGQGPQFIFQYYREEENGRGNFPPRFSGLQFPNYSSELNVNALELDDSALYLCASSLWSGEVNTEAFFGQGTRLTVV.

About this clone itself: The read terminates 3 residues ahead of where the CDR3 ends, so the germline J gene completes it. The J gene is TRBJ1-1, the V gene TRBV5-4; tentatively, D is TRBD1 (6 bases). Germline V gene data show CDR1 as SGHNT and CDR2 as YYREEE (reference sequence). This CDR3 is 15 amino acids long. The CDR3 region is CASSLVTQGNLGAFF. CDR3 DNA (partial): TGTGCCAGCAGTCTTGTCACTCAGGGGAATCTTGGA.

About this clone: The read stops 3 residues short of the end of the CDR3; the missing end is completed from the germline J gene. V gene TRBV5-3 combines with J gene TRBJ2-3, with TRBD1 as a possible D gene (5 bases). TRBV5-3 is an open reading frame whose function is uncertain. V lost 0 bases, J lost 1 base, and 9 bases lay in between. The CDR3 contains 15 residues. Partial CDR3 DNA: TGTGCCAGAAGCTTGGGGCAGGGCCGCACAGATACG. Translating gives CARSLGQGRTDT. Given in full, the CDR3 is CARSLGQGRTDTQYF.

In regard to this clone: The sequenced fragment ends 3 residues before the CDR3 boundary, so the rest is inferred from the germline J gene. This sequence joins TRBV10-3 and TRBJ2-5, with a possible D match to TRBD1 (6 bases). CDR3 size: 15 residues. Per germline, CDR1 ENHRY and CDR2 SYGVKD. The V and J ends lost 6 bases and 6 bases respectively, with 20 bases between them. The CDR3 bases that were read are TGTGCCATCAGACAGCCGGGACAAAACCGAAAGACC. This encodes CAIRQPGQNRKT. The CDR3, in full, reads CAIRQPGQNRKTQYF.

As for this clone: Read data end 3 residues before the CDR3 end; the end is taken from the germline J gene. The J gene is TRBJ2-7, the V gene TRBV20-1, with D possibly TRBD1 on 6 matching bases. Trimming left V 3 bases short and J 5 bases short, with 17 bases between. Germline V CDR1 and CDR2: DFQATT, SNEGSKA (reference sequence). This CDR3 comprises 14 residues. The CDR3 loop reads CSASRAGVENEQYF. Partial CDR3 DNA: TGCAGTGCTAGTCGCGCAGGGGTGGAGAACGAG.

Remarks on this clone: The read gets to within 3 residues of the CDR3 end, and the germline J gene fills in the rest. V usage is TRBV5-4 and J usage is TRBJ2-1; 9 bases line up with TRBD2. V shed 0 bases, J shed 9 bases, and the junction held 7 bases outside the gene matches. The germline gives CDR1 SGHNT, CDR2 YYREEE (reference sequence). CDR3 length: 15 residues. The CDR3 protein is CASSLGGGGVLEQFF. Incomplete CDR3 DNA: TGTGCCAGCAGCTTGGGTGGCGGGGGGGTACTTGAG.

Remarks on this clone: The read terminates 3 residues before the CDR3 end, so the remaining end is supplied by the germline J gene. V is TRBV5-1 and J is TRBJ1-4; TRBD1 aligns across 9 bases. The CDR3 has 14 amino acids. J gave up 8 bases and V 4 bases, and 6 bases lay outside the gene matches. From germline, CDR1 is SGHRS and CDR2 YFSETQ. The CDR3 loop reads CASSPGTGREKLFF. Partial CDR3 DNA: TGCGCCAGCAGCCCCGGGACAGGGCGGGAAAAA.

Of note for this clone: Sequencing ends 3 residues short of the CDR3 end; the germline J gene provides the rest. The chain recombines TRBV19 with TRBJ2-6, with D hard to call. Germline V lookup: CDR1 LNHDA, CDR2 SQIVND (reference sequence). V lost 3 bases and J 1 base, leaving 7 bases between the germline ends. The CDR3 extends over 15 amino acids. The sequenced part of the CDR3 DNA is TGTGCCAGTAGTATTGGCCTTTCTGGGGCCAACGTC. Its protein is CASSIGLSGANV. The whole CDR3 protein is CASSIGLSGANVLTF.

Regarding this clone: The CDR3 end is not reached by the read, which stops 3 residues before it; the germline J gene fills it in. The chain joins TRBV10-1 to TRBJ1-5, with D perhaps TRBD1 (5 bases). The germline V gene encodes CDR1 WNHNN and CDR2 SYGVQD (reference sequence). V was trimmed by 7 bases and J by 6 bases, leaving 25 bases between them. The CDR3 has 17 amino acids. CDR3 bases read: TGCGCCAGCACCGGACCCGGTGAAGATGGGGGGAGTCAGCCC. Amino acid sequence: CASTGPGEDGGSQP. The whole CDR3 sequence reads CASTGPGEDGGSQPQHF.

With respect to this clone: Sequencing ends 3 residues short of the CDR3 end; the germline J gene provides the rest. This chain connects TRBV5-1 to TRBJ1-1; 10 nucleotides align to TRBD1. The CDR3 totals 13 residues. Germline V lookup: CDR1 SGHRS, CDR2 YFSETQ. The part of the CDR3 DNA that was read is TGCGCCAGCAGCCTGGGACAGGGGAGGGAA. Amino acids: CASSLGQGRE. The full CDR3 protein is CASSLGQGREAFF.

The CDR3 loop reads CASSLMGGNKETQYF. The CDR3 DNA, read in part, is TGTGCCAGCAGCTTAATGGGGGGAAATAAAGAGACC. The rearrangement uses TRBV7-2 and TRBJ2-5, with D perhaps TRBD2 (6 bases). The read is 3 residues too short to cover the CDR3 end, so that end is filled in from the germline J gene. The CDR3 runs 15 residues. V lost 2 bases and J 3 bases, leaving 13 bases between the germline ends. Per germline, CDR1 SGHTA and CDR2 FQGNSA.

As to this clone: The read gets to within 3 residues of the CDR3 end, and the germline J gene fills in the rest. This rearrangement joins TRBV6-2 or TRBV6-3 to TRBJ2-1, with 12 bases aligning to TRBD2. Losses at the gene ends were 6 bases for V and 3 bases for J; bases not matched to a gene: 3. The germline V gene has CDR1 MNHEY and CDR2 SVGEGT. The CDR3 extends over 15 amino acids. CDR3 bases read: TGTGCCAGCAGCGGGACTAGCGGGTACTACAATGAG. Translating it yields CASSGTSGYYNE. The complete CDR3 sequence is CASSGTSGYYNEQFF.

With respect to this clone: The read ends 3 residues shy of where the CDR3 ends; the end is completed using the germline J gene. This chain connects TRBV20-1 to TRBJ2-7, with 13 bases identical to TRBD2. Germline V CDR1 and CDR2: DFQATT, SNEGSKA (reference sequence). The junction had 13 bases not matched to a gene; V was cut back by 5 bases and J by 6 bases. This CDR3 has 16 residues. CDR3 DNA (partial): TGCAGTGCTCCCGGACTAGCGGGAGATGCTGCTAGCGAG. It encodes CSAPGLAGDAASE. The CDR3, in full, reads CSAPGLAGDAASEQYF.

On this clone: Read data end 3 residues before the CDR3 end; the end is taken from the germline J gene. V and J are TRBV7-9 and TRBJ2-6; no definite D call. The CDR3 runs 15 residues. Germline V gene lookup returns CDR1 SEHNR and CDR2 FQNEAQ (reference sequence). V was cut by 7 bases and J by 1 base, with 11 bases left in between. The CDR3 reads CASTPLSSGANVLTF. The CDR3 bases that were read are TGTGCCAGCACCCCCCTTTCGTCTGGGGCCAACGTC.

The CDR3 spells CASSEQGPPLHF. The CDR3 DNA, read in part, is TGTGCCAGCAGTGAGCAGGGCCCACCC. The V call is TRBV2, the J call TRBJ1-6; D is possibly TRBD1 (5 bases). Sequencing ends 3 residues short of the CDR3 end; the germline J gene provides the rest. This CDR3 is built from 12 residues. Trimming left V 3 bases short and J 11 bases short, with 8 bases between. Germline CDR1 reads SNHLY; CDR2 reads FYNNEI.

Notes on this clone: The read finishes 3 residues shy of the CDR3 end, and the germline J gene is used to complete it. The rearrangement uses TRBV20-1 and TRBJ1-2; D call uncertain. CDR1 is DFQATT and CDR2 is SNEGSKA in the germline V gene (reference sequence). The V end lost 0 bases, the J end lost 4 bases, and 12 bases lay between the germline ends. CDR3 size: 14 residues. CDR3 DNA (partial): TGCAGTGCTAGAGATTTGGCGGGAATCTATGGC. It is translated as CSARDLAGIYG. The whole CDR3 sequence is CSARDLAGIYGYTF.

Comment on this clone: The CDR3 end is not reached by the read, which stops 3 residues before it; the germline J gene fills it in. This chain links TRBV29-1 with TRBJ2-5; 7 bases align to TRBD2. V trimming: 3 bases; J trimming: 5 bases; junction bases outside the gene matches: 9. The CDR3 is 14 residues long. Per germline, CDR1 SQVTM and CDR2 ANQGSEA. The sequenced CDR3 bases are TGCAGCGTTGAGGGCGGGAGAGTGCGTGAGACC. As protein: CSVEGGRVRET. The CDR3 in its entirety is CSVEGGRVRETQYF.